This T cell receptor beta chain was profiled in a study of cytomegalovirus exposure and HLA in healthy donors. General study results and limits: Prior analysis indicated that the majority of TCR beta V segments exhibited productivity approximately 87% or approximately 30% of the time.

This PCR relied on a set of 60 Vbeta primers and 13 Jbeta primers. Sequenced by immunoSEQ multiplex PCR; TCRdb stores in-frame clones only, minus some. This table holds about 180,000 clones, approximately 80% found once. Concerning this clone itself: Its antigen remains unidentified.

The clonotype was recovered from a girl aged 2-10 years in good health and CMV-seropositive. Sequencing was carried out using PBMCs.

This CDR3 is CASQRDLNYGYTF. CDR3 nucleotides: TGTGCCAGCCAACGGGACTTGAACTATGGCTACACCTTC. The rearrangement joins TRBV2 to TRBJ1-2, with D maybe TRBD1 (5 bases). Deletions cut 8 bases from V and 2 bases from J, with 12 bases between. Germline loops: CDR1 SNHLY, CDR2 FYNNEI. The length of the CDR3 is 13 residues.